This TCR beta chain originates from a study of T cell responses to AZD1222 COVID-19 vaccine (TCRdb year 2021). The study in broad terms: A total of 233 trial participants underwent TCR sequencing, of whom 200 to 220 had received two doses of AZD1222 and about 26 had received two doses of the MenACWY control vaccine. Trial participants were enrolled by age into 18-55, 56-69 and 70-plus year subgroups, with about 150, 28 and 57 TCR-sequenced participants respectively.

V has 5 bases trimmed and J has 6 bases trimmed; junction bases matching no gene number 11. In the germline V gene, CDR1 corresponds to SGHTA and CDR2 to FQGNSA. The CDR3 has 16 amino acids, counting the end cysteine and phenylalanine. CDR3 DNA is the only sequence kept; it has 48 bases, read in frame from the first base. Concerning this clone: Its antigen specificity is not known. Base quality data are lacking; no much larger clone is found one base away.

Paper-wide results and their limitations: Because no day 14 peak-response samples were available, repertoires were characterized only after the peak T cell response. Participants were mostly white British and included more females than males, and it was suggested by the authors that clonal diversity may have been underestimated. Vaccine-associated CD4 TCRs spanned the whole spike protein, with dominant responses in regions 160-218 and 743-854. Nearly half of unique spike-specific TCRs reportedly recognized epitopes outside regions mutated in the B.1.351 and B.1.1.7 variants. A significant rise in spike-specific TCR breadth and depth was observed after two AZD1222 doses relative to day 0 and relative to MenACWY recipients. Only a handful of AZD1222 recipients were SARS-CoV-2 seropositive at baseline, limiting conclusions about previously exposed vaccinees. In the small 56-69-year group, the increase in depth fell short of significance, most likely because of low power.

The CDR3 regions of human TCRbeta chains were analyzed by immunosequencing. The study's processing was this. TCRs in the repertoires were compared against a reference library of SARS-CoV-2-specific TCRs that had been generated with the MIRA antigen-specificity platform. Breadth was defined as the fraction of unique TCRs that were SARS-CoV-2-associated, and depth was defined as the fraction of total T cells that were SARS-CoV-2-associated. Using the MIRA data, every spike-specific TCR was mapped to the spike region that the TCR reacted to and assigned to either a CD4 or a CD8 class. Log10-transformed breadth and depth values were compared by one-way ANOVA with Sidak's multiple comparisons tests. TCRdb's version of the immuneACCESS table is confined to in-frame rearrangements and falls short of the full clone set. An unresolved V gene accounts for under half of the shortfall where checked; the remainder is of unknown origin. Clone size and the V and J calls come from that table; the DNA yielded D and trimming. Here the sample has about 180,000 clones; 88% occur a single time. Jointly, the top ten make up approximately 26% of the sample.

The sample's time point, from its label and the paper: about 28 days (+/-7) after the second vaccine dose. AZD1222 recipients with second doses at about 4 weeks or about 12 weeks were pooled, because spike-specific TCR depth and breadth did not differ between schedules. Samples from vaccinated people were obtained from the UK trials COV001 and COV002, which included a single-blind randomized controlled phase 2/3 trial of AZD1222 (ChAdOx1 nCoV-19) in healthy adults. Trial participant PBMC samples were collected at day 0 and day 28 after the second dose for TCRbeta chain sequencing. The clonotype comes from an adult who received the AZD1222 COVID-19 vaccine. This sample comprised peripheral blood, obtained 28 days after the second AZD1222 dose. In this chain, TRBV7-2 is recombined with TRBJ2-7, with 12 bases matching TRBD2. Here the CDR3 is given as CASSPDLAGGRGEQYF. The DNA is TGTGCCAGCAGCCCGGACCTAGCGGGAGGGAGGGGCGAGCAGTACTTC.